Reported below is one T cell receptor beta chain. One base away lies a much larger clone, so this may be a sequencing read error. A library of TCRbeta sequences, prepared with unique molecular identifiers, was generated. TCRdb analysed the PCR reads with MiXCR anew, one entry per CDR3 protein. The sample contains around 200,000 distinct CDR3 sequences, roughly 10% of which appear only once. This sample stems from a study of T-cell reconstitution after alpha-beta-depleted transplantation in children. The ends lost 6 bases at V and 5 bases at J; junction bases unmatched: 9. CDR3 length: 14 amino acids. Germline V CDR1 and CDR2: SNHLY, FYNNEI.

Material: PBMCs from the stem cell graft donor, obtained from the stem cell graft. The source is a human donor who donated a stem cell graft to a child with acute lymphoblastic leukemia. This sequence joins TRBV2 and TRBJ1-2; 7 bases fit TRBD1. The CDR3 reads CASSPGGARYGYTF. For the CDR3, the DNA is TGTGCCAGCAGCCCAGGGGGAGCCAGATATGGCTACACCTTC.